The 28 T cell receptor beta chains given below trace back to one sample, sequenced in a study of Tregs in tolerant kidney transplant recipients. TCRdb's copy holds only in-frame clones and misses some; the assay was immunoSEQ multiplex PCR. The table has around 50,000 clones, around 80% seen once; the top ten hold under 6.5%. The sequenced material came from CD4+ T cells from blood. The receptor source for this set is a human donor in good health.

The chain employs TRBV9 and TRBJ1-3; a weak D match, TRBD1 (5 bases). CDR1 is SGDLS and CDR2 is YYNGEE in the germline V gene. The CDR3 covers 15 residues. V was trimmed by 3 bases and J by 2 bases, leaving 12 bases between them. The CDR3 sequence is CASSGRDLAGNTIYF. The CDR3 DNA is TGTGCCAGCAGCGGGCGGGACTTAGCTGGAAACACCATATATTTT.

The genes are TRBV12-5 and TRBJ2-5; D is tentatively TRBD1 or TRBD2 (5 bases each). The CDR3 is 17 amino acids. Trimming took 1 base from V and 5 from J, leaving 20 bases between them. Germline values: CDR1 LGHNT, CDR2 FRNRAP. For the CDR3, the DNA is TGTGCTAGTGGTTTGGACAGGAGGATACTAAGTAGGGAGACCCAGTACTTC. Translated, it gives CASGLDRRILSRETQYF.

DNA for the CDR3: TGCGCCAGCAGTCAAGCTCAGGGGAAGGAGGGTGAGACCCAGTACTTC. Amino acid sequence: CASSQAQGKEGETQYF. The chain employs TRBV23-1 and TRBJ2-5, with D tentatively TRBD1 or TRBD2 (6 bases each). TRBV23-1 is known as an ORF, though its function is uncertain. This CDR3 is 16 amino acids long. V was shortened by 2 bases and J by 5 bases, with 18 bases between the two germline ends.

DNA for the CDR3: TGTGCCAGCAGCTCTACCAATGAGCAGTTCTTC. Translated: CASSSTNEQFF. The V gene is TRBV7-2, the J gene TRBJ2-1, with no clear D. CDR1 and CDR2 from the germline V gene are SGHTA and FQGNSA. The CDR3 extends over 11 amino acids. Trimming removed 4 bases at V and 6 bases at J, with 4 bases between.

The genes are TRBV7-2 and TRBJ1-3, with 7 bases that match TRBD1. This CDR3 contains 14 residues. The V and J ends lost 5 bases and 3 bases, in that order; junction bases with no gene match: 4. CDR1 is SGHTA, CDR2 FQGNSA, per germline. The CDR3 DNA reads TGTGCCAGCAGCCCAGGGACAGATGGAAACACCATATATTTT. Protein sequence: CASSPGTDGNTIYF.

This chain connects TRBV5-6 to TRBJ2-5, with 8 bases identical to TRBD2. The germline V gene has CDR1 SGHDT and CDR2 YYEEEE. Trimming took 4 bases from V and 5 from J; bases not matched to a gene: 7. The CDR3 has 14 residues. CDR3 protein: CASSTLAGGETQYF. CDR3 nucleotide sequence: TGTGCCAGCAGCACCCTGGCGGGGGGCGAGACCCAGTACTTC.

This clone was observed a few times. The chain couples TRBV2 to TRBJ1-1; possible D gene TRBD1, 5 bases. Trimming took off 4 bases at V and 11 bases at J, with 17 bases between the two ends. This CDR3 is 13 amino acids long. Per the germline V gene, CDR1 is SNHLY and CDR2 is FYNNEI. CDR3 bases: TGTGCCAGCAGTGGGGGGGAGGCCCGGGGCGCTTTCTTT. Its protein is CASSGGEARGAFF.

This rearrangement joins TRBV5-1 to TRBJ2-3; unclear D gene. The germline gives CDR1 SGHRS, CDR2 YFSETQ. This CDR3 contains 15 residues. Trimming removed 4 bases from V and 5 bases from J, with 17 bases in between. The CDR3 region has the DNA TGCGCCAGCAGCAAGGACGATGGACGAAGAGATACGCAGTATTTT. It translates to CASSKDDGRRDTQYF.

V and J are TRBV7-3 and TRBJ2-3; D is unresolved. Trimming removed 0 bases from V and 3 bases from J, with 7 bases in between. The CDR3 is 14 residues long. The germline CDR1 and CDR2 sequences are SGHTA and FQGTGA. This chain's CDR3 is CASSLTAATDTQYF. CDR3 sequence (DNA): TGTGCCAGCAGCTTAACGGCAGCTACAGATACGCAGTATTTT.

CDR3 sequence (DNA): TGTGCCAGCAGCGTCAGCGGCTATGGCTACACCTTC. Encoded protein: CASSVSGYGYTF. The rearrangement links TRBV9 to TRBJ1-2; D gene ambiguous. The length of the CDR3 is 12 residues. V gave up 2 bases and J gave up 4 bases, with 6 bases separating them. Germline CDR1 is SGDLS and CDR2 is YYNGEE.

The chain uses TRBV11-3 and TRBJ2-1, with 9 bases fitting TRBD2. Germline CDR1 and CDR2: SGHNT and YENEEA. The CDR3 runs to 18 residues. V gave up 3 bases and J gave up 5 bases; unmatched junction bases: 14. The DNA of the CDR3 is TGTGCCAGCAGCTTTAGGCGGTTCCCGGGACTAGCTGACAATGAGCAGTTCTTC. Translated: CASSFRRFPGLADNEQFF.

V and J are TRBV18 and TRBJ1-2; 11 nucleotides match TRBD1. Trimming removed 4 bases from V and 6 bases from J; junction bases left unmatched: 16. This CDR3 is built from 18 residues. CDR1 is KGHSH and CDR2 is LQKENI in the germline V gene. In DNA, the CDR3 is TGTGCCAGCTCACTCAACCGGGACAGGGGGACTTTGGGTGATGGCTACACCTTC. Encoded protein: CASSLNRDRGTLGDGYTF.

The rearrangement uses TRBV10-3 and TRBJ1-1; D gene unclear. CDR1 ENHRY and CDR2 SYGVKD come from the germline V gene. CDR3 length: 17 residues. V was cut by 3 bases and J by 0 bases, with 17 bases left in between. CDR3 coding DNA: TGTGCCATCAGTGAAAGTAGGAAAAGGACCTTGAACACTGAAGCTTTCTTT. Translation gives CAISESRKRTLNTEAFF.

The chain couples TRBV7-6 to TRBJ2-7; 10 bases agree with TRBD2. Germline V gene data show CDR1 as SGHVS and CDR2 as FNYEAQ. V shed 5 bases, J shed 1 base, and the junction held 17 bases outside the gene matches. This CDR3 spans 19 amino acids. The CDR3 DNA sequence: TGTGCCAGCAGCCTATTAGGGCCGGCTAGCGGGGGCCCTTCCTACGAGCAGTACTTC. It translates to CASSLLGPASGGPSYEQYF.

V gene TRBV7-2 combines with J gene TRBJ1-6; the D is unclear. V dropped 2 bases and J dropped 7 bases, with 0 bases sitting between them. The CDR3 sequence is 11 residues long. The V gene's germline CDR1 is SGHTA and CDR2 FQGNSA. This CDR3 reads CASSLNSPLHF. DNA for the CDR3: TGTGCCAGCAGCTTAAATTCACCCCTCCACTTT.

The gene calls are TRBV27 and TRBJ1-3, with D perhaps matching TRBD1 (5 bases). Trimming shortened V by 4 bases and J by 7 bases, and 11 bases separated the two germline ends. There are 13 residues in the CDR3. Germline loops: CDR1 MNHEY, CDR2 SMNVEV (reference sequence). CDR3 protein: CASSWGPHNTIYF. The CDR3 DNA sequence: TGTGCCAGCAGTTGGGGCCCCCATAACACCATATATTTT.

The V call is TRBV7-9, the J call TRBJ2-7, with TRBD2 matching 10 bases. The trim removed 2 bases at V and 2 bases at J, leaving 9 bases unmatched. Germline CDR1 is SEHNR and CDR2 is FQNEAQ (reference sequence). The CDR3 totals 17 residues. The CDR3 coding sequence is TGTGCCAGCAGCTTACCCCTCGCTAGCGGGAGAACCTACGAGCAGTACTTC. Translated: CASSLPLASGRTYEQYF.

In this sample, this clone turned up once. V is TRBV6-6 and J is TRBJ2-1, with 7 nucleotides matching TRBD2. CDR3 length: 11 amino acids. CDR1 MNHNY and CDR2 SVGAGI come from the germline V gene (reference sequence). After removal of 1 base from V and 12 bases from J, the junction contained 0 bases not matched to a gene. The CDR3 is CASSYWGGQFF. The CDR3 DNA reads TGTGCCAGCAGTTACTGGGGGGGGCAGTTCTTC.

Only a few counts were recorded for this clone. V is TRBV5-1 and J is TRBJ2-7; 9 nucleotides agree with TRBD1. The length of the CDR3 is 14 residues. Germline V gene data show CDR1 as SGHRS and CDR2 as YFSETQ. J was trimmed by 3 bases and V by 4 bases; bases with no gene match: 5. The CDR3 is CASSPGTGRYEQYF. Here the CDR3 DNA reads TGCGCCAGCAGCCCCGGGACAGGGCGCTACGAGCAGTACTTC.

Written as DNA, the CDR3 is TGCGCCAGCAGCTTGGGTACGGGAGGGCCCACAGATACGCAGTATTTT. Protein sequence: CASSLGTGGPTDTQYF. This chain links TRBV5-1 with TRBJ2-3; 8 nucleotides align to TRBD2. CDR1 is SGHRS and CDR2 is YFSETQ in the germline V gene. Losses at the gene ends were 0 bases for V and 2 bases for J; bases not matched to a gene: 5. The CDR3 loop spans 16 amino acids.

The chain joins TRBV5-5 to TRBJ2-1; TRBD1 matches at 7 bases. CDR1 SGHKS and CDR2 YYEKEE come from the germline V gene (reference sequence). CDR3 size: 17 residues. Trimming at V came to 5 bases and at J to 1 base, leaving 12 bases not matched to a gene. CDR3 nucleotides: TGTGCCAGCAGAGGTCCACAGGGGCGGACGTCCTACAATGAGCAGTTCTTC. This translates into CASRGPQGRTSYNEQFF.

The CDR3 DNA is TGCAGCGTTGATTTGGGGGGAAACACCATATATTTT. Translating gives CSVDLGGNTIYF. The chain has TRBV29-1 and TRBJ1-3; the D is unclear. V was trimmed by 3 bases and J by 4 bases, leaving 7 bases between them. The CDR3 extends over 12 amino acids. Germline-derived CDR1 and CDR2 are SQVTM and ANQGSEA.

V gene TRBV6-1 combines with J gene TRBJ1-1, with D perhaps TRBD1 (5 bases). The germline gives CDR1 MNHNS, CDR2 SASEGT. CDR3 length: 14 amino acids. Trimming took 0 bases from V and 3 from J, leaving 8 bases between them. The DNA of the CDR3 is TGTGCCAGCAGTGAAGCGGGGGAATACACTGAAGCTTTCTTT. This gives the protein CASSEAGEYTEAFF.

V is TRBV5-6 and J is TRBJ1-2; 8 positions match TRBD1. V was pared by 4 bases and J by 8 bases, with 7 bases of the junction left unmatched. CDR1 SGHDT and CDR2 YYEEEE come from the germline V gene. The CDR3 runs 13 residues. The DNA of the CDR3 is TGTGCCAGCAGCCTCGGACAGGGAGGCGGCTACACCTTC. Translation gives CASSLGQGGGYTF.

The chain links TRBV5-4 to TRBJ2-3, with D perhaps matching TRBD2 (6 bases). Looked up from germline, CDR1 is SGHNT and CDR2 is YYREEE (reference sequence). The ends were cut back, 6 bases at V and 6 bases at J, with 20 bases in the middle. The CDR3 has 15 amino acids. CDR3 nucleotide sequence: TGTGCCAGCACCCTAGGGACTCCCCCCTTCGATACGCAGTATTTT. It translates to CASTLGTPPFDTQYF.

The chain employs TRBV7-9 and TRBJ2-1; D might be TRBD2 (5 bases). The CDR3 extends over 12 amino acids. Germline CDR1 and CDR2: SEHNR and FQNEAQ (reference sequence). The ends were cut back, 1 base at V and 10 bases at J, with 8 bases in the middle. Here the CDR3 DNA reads TGTGCCAGCAGCTTAGTGAGGGCAGAGCAGTTCTTC. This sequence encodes CASSLVRAEQFF.

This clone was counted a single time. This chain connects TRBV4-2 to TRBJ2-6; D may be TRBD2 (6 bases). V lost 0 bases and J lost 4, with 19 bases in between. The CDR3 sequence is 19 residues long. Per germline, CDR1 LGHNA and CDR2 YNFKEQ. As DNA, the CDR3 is TGTGCCAGCAGCCAAGAAGAAGTGGGAACTAGCACGGGGGCCAACGTCCTGACTTTC. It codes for CASSQEEVGTSTGANVLTF.

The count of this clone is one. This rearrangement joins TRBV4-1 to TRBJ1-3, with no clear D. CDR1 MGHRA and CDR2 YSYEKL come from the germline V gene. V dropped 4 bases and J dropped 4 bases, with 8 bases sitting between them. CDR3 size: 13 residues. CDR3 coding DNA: TGCGCCAGCAGCCCAATTCTGGGAAACACCATATATTTT. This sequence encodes CASSPILGNTIYF.